This passage covers 24 T cell receptor beta chains from one sample sequenced in a study of vaccination effects on CD4 cells after COVID-19 (dated by TCRdb to between 2021 and 2023). The method behind the library was the immunoSEQ multiplex PCR assay. The clones in this table, taken by TCRdb from immuneACCESS, are in-frame only. Not every clone is retained; where verified, under half of the shortfall comes from an unresolved V gene, and the cause of the rest is unknown. The sample table contains 70,000 to 85,000 clones; only one count was recorded for around 81% of them. The top ten hold 0.95% to 1.5% of the sample. These TCRs' antigens remain unknown. In the ViraFEST assay, PBMC were stimulated with viral peptide pools, and TCR sequencing was then used to find antigen-specific CD4+ T cell clonotypes based on their expansion. After around ten days of culture, CD4+ T cells were isolated with the EasySep CD4+ T cell isolation kit. Participants received two doses of either the BNT162b2 or the mRNA-1273 mRNA SARS-CoV-2 vaccine.

Sample: CD4+ T cells from PBMCs cultured with HCoV-229E spike peptides, taken after COVID-19 vaccination. This sample's cell subset or site label indicates: HCoV-229E spike overlapping peptide pool stimulation. These receptors all come from a human donor who received a COVID-19 vaccine.

This clone was observed a handful of times. The chain uses TRBV19 and TRBJ1-5; D gene unclear. V lost 4 bases and J lost 1, with 14 bases in between. Germline V gene lookup returns CDR1 LNHDA and CDR2 SQIVND (reference sequence). The CDR3 covers 16 residues. Written as DNA, the CDR3 is TGTGCCAGTAGTACCCTTCGTCGGGGAAGCAATCAGCCCCAGCATTTT. Translation: CASSTLRRGSNQPQHF.

This chain links TRBV5-6 with TRBJ1-2, with D perhaps TRBD1 (6 bases). Germline V gives CDR1 SGHDT, CDR2 YYEEEE. V lost 2 bases to trimming and J lost 6 bases, with 11 bases between them. The CDR3 is made up of 13 amino acids. CDR3 coding DNA: TGTGCCAGCAGCTTAGCAGGGGAACATGGCTACACCTTC. This codes for CASSLAGEHGYTF.

V usage is TRBV7-9 and J usage is TRBJ1-1; D is undetermined. V lost 1 base to trimming and J lost 1 base, with 4 bases between them. The CDR3 runs 13 residues. The germline gives CDR1 SEHNR, CDR2 FQNEAQ (reference sequence). The CDR3 here is CASSLGTNTEAFF. The CDR3 DNA is TGTGCCAGCAGCTTAGGGACGAACACTGAAGCTTTCTTT.

V usage is TRBV24-1 and J usage is TRBJ1-2; a weak D match, TRBD1 (5 bases). Germline V lookup: CDR1 KGHDR, CDR2 SFDVKD. Trimming stripped 5 bases from V and 1 base from J, with 10 bases between. The CDR3 totals 14 residues. CDR3 loop: CATSGGNGNYGYTF. DNA of the CDR3: TGTGCCACCAGTGGGGGCAACGGTAACTATGGCTACACCTTC.

The rearrangement uses TRBV10-2 and TRBJ1-2; D uncertain. Germline V CDR1 and CDR2: WSHSY, SAAADI. The CDR3 totals 14 residues. Trimming pared 1 base from V and 4 bases from J, leaving 10 bases between. The CDR3 reads CASSEFLFPYGYTF. The CDR3 coding sequence is TGCGCCAGCAGTGAGTTTCTGTTCCCCTATGGCTACACCTTC.

The chain has TRBV28 and TRBJ1-4; D remains ambiguous. This CDR3 is 14 amino acids long. Trimming cost V 3 bases and J 8 bases, with 13 bases left between them. CDR1 and CDR2 (germline): MDHEN, SYDVKM. CDR3 protein: CASSFPPGSEKLFF. The CDR3 bases are TGTGCCAGCAGTTTTCCTCCGGGTTCCGAAAAACTGTTTTTT.

The chain links TRBV7-9 to TRBJ2-2; D is tentatively TRBD1 or TRBD2 (5 bases each). This CDR3 is 16 amino acids long. The germline V gene has CDR1 SEHNR and CDR2 FQNEAQ (reference sequence). Trimming took off 7 bases at V and 0 bases at J, with 15 bases between the two ends. CDR3 sequence: CASTQWGSSNTGELFF. In DNA, the CDR3 is TGTGCCAGCACCCAATGGGGGTCTTCGAACACCGGGGAGCTGTTTTTT.

V and J are TRBV6-5 and TRBJ2-5; TRBD1 or TRBD2 may be the D gene (5 bases each). This CDR3 contains 15 residues. V shed 7 bases and J shed 0 bases, with 15 bases lying between them. Per germline, CDR1 MNHEY and CDR2 SVGAGI. In DNA, the CDR3 is TGTGCCAGCATTCCTGCCTGGGGGAACCAAGAGACCCAGTACTTC. It encodes CASIPAWGNQETQYF.

The chain carries TRBV5-4 and TRBJ2-5; D unresolved. CDR1 is SGHNT and CDR2 is YYREEE in the germline V gene (reference sequence). The CDR3 has 12 residues. V lost 1 base and J lost 5, with 6 bases in between. The DNA for the CDR3 is TGTGCCAGCAGCTTGCAGTGGGAGACCCAGTACTTC. Translation: CASSLQWETQYF.

CDR3 residues: CASSDSVGIYNEQFF. CDR3 in DNA: TGCGCCAGCAGTGACTCTGTCGGAATCTACAATGAGCAGTTCTTC. The chain couples TRBV10-1 to TRBJ2-1, with D uncertain. The ends were cut back, 3 bases at V and 3 bases at J, with 12 bases in the middle. The length of the CDR3 is 15 residues. Germline CDR1 and CDR2: WNHNN and SYGVQD (reference sequence).

The chain uses TRBV4-3 and TRBJ1-3; D ambiguous. Germline assignment: CDR1 LGHNA and CDR2 YSLEER. The ends were cut back, 3 bases at V and 3 bases at J, with 9 bases in the middle. This CDR3 contains 14 residues. The CDR3 coding sequence is TGCGCCAGCAGCCAGCGCAGGTTTGGAAACACCATATATTTT. As protein: CASSQRRFGNTIYF.

The chain joins TRBV5-4 to TRBJ1-1; a weak D match, TRBD1 (5 bases). Germline-derived CDR1 and CDR2 are SGHNT and YYREEE (reference sequence). V was trimmed by 3 bases and J by 0 bases, leaving 12 bases between them. CDR3 length: 15 amino acids. In DNA, the CDR3 is TGTGCCAGCAGCTCGCCGGGGGGAGTGAACACTGAAGCTTTCTTT. Translated: CASSSPGGVNTEAFF.

V is TRBV7-3 and J is TRBJ2-1; 8 bases fit TRBD2. The junction had 11 bases not matched to a gene; V was cut back by 5 bases and J by 2 bases. This CDR3 is 17 amino acids long. Germline loops: CDR1 SGHTA, CDR2 FQGTGA. CDR3 sequence reads: CASSPPGGAQAYNEQFF. The CDR3 DNA reads as TGTGCCAGCAGCCCACCGGGGGGGGCCCAAGCCTACAATGAGCAGTTCTTC.

The chain links TRBV6-6 to TRBJ1-1, with 9 bases that match TRBD1. Trimming at V came to 6 bases and at J to 3 bases, leaving 11 bases not matched to a gene. This CDR3 comprises 16 residues. Germline assignment: CDR1 MNHNY and CDR2 SVGAGI (reference sequence). The CDR3 is CASSDRQGGGDTEAFF. The DNA for the CDR3 is TGTGCCAGCAGCGATAGACAGGGGGGTGGGGACACTGAAGCTTTCTTT.

The V and J genes are TRBV7-7 and TRBJ2-5, with D possibly being TRBD2 (5 bases). Deletions cut 2 bases from V and 4 bases from J, with 17 bases between. The CDR3 sequence is 16 residues long. Germline V gives CDR1 SSHAT, CDR2 FNYEAQ (reference sequence). In nucleotides, the CDR3 is TGTGCCAGCAGCTTAACGGACTCATCGTGGGGAGAGACCCAGTACTTC. Protein sequence: CASSLTDSSWGETQYF.

The gene calls are TRBV5-4 and TRBJ1-1; TRBD1 might be the D (5 bases). The V end was cut by 0 bases, the J end by 5 bases, with 11 bases between. The CDR3 has 14 amino acids. Germline CDR1 SGHNT, CDR2 YYREEE (reference sequence). CDR3 sequence (DNA): TGTGCCAGCAGCTTGGGGGGGGGATCGACTGAAGCTTTCTTT. This translates into CASSLGGGSTEAFF.

This clone appeared a single time. CDR3 residues: CASRRSGTEAFF. The CDR3 region has the DNA TGTGCCAGCAGGCGGTCTGGGACTGAAGCTTTCTTT. This rearrangement joins TRBV25-1 to TRBJ1-1; D gene unclear. With 6 bases removed from V and 5 bases from J, the gap between germline ends came to 10 bases. The germline CDR1 and CDR2 sequences are MGHDK and SYGVNS. The CDR3 loop spans 12 amino acids. Drawing the rest from reference TRBV25-1 and TRBJ1-1, the complete variable domain is EADIYQTPRYLVIGTGKKITLECSQTMGHDKMYWYQQDPGMELHLIHYSYGVNSTEKGDLSSESTVSRIRTEHFPLTLESARPSHTSQYLCASRRSGTEAFFGQGTRLTVV.

The chain has TRBV4-1 and TRBJ2-5; TRBD2 matches 8 bases. Per the germline V gene, CDR1 is MGHRA and CDR2 is YSYEKL. This CDR3 is 16 amino acids long. The V segment lost 4 bases and the J segment 2 bases; nucleotides outside the gene matches: 9. The CDR3 nucleotides read TGCGCCAGCAGCCCCCAGGGGCGGGGGGAACAAGAGACCCAGTACTTC. Its protein is CASSPQGRGEQETQYF.

V usage is TRBV27 and J usage is TRBJ1-2; TRBD1 matches at 7 bases. J lost 6 bases, V lost 3 bases, and 13 bases had no gene match. This CDR3 has 16 amino acids. CDR1 and CDR2 from the germline V gene are MNHEY and SMNVEV (reference sequence). CDR3 sequence (DNA): TGTGCCAGCAGTTTCCTTGACAGGGAAGGAATCCATGGCTACACCTTC. This sequence encodes CASSFLDREGIHGYTF.

The chain links TRBV29-1 to TRBJ1-1, with 8 positions matching TRBD1. This CDR3 is 13 amino acids long. CDR1 is SQVTM, CDR2 ANQGSEA, per germline. Trimming cost V 2 bases and J 8 bases; bases outside gene matches: 7. The DNA for the CDR3 is TGCAGCGTTGAACGGCGGGACAGGTCAGAAGCTTTCTTT. Its protein is CSVERRDRSEAFF. The whole variable domain, filled in from reference TRBV29-1 and TRBJ1-1, reads SAVISQKPSRDICQRGTSLTIQCQVDSQVTMMFWYRQQPGQSLTLIATANQGSEATYESGFVIDKFPISRPNLTFSTLTVSNMSPEDSSIYLCSVERRDRSEAFFGQGTRLTVV.

V and J are TRBV19 and TRBJ1-6; no clear D gene. This CDR3 spans 15 amino acids. Germline CDR1 and CDR2: LNHDA and SQIVND (reference sequence). V was pared by 9 bases and J by 4 bases, with 16 bases between. The CDR3 DNA reads TGTGCCAGCCGACGGCAGACCGAATATAATTCACCCCTCCACTTT. Its protein product is CASRRQTEYNSPLHF. Full variable domain (remainder filled in from reference TRBV19 and TRBJ1-6): DGGITQSPKYLFRKEGQNVTLSCEQNLNHDAMYWYRQDPGQGLRLIYYSQIVNDFQKGDIAEGYSVSREKKESFPLTVTSAQKNPTAFYLCASRRQTEYNSPLHFGNGTRLTVT.

The chain carries TRBV18 and TRBJ2-5; D tentatively reads TRBD1 or TRBD2 (5 bases each). This CDR3 is built from 14 residues. Germline CDR1 and CDR2: KGHSH and LQKENI. V lost 3 bases to trimming and J lost 3 bases, with 11 bases between them. CDR3 nucleotides: TGTGCCAGCTCACCGACGGGACGGGAAGAGACCCAGTACTTC. Amino acids: CASSPTGREETQYF.

This sequence joins TRBV19 and TRBJ2-5, with D tentatively TRBD1 or TRBD2 (6 bases each). The CDR3 is 13 amino acids. Germline-derived CDR1 and CDR2 are LNHDA and SQIVND (reference sequence). The germline V and J ends were trimmed by 6 bases and 2 bases, with 10 bases remaining between them. The CDR3 DNA is TGTGCCAGTAGCGGGGGCCTGCAAGAGACCCAGTACTTC. This sequence encodes CASSGGLQETQYF.

To note about this clone: Different DNA sequences within this sample yield the same CDR3. The rearrangement joins TRBV18 to TRBJ1-4; unclear D gene. Trimming shortened V by 6 bases and J by 5 bases, and 10 bases separated the two germline ends. The CDR3 spans 13 residues. Germline V lookup: CDR1 KGHSH, CDR2 LQKENI. The CDR3 DNA is TGTGCCAGCTCGCCGGGAGGCAATGAAAAACTGTTTTTT. Encoded protein: CASSPGGNEKLFF.